The T cell receptor (beta chain) described here comes from a study of blood T cell repertoires in COVID-19. Study summary: The origin of the acute and convalescent COVID-19 samples was the United States, Italy and Spain. PBMCs, B-cell-depleted T cells, or T cells were the source of the cDNA or gDNA that made up the material.

In the authors' workflow: Amplifying reference gene primers gave estimates of nucleated cell counts. Data came from immunoSEQ multiplex PCR; TCRdb stores just in-frame clones and leaves some out. V, J and clone size are taken as reported in that table, and D and trimming were inferred from the DNA itself. Found here are about 91,000 clones, approximately 77% of them singletons; the top ten hold around 10%. V trimming: 3 bases; J trimming: 3 bases; junction bases outside the gene matches: 7. The CDR3 loop spans 15 amino acids. The germline gives CDR1 GTSNPN, CDR2 SVGIG (reference sequence). The receptor was derived from a woman of 80 years or more with acute or convalescent COVID-19. This chain uses TRBV30 with TRBJ1-3, with 8 positions matching TRBD1. The sample taken for sequencing was peripheral blood. In DNA, the CDR3 is TGTGCCTGGAGGGCAAAAGACAGGGGTGGAAACACCATATATTTT. Encoded protein: CAWRAKDRGGNTIYF.